The present TCR beta chain was sequenced within a study of human CD8 memory T cell subsets. Findings and limits, study-wide: Few clonotypes were shared between stem-like memory and precursor exhausted T cells. Among T cells, stem-like memory and precursor exhausted subsets showed similarly high diversity, unlike effector memory cells.

Stem-like memory CD8+ T cells (TSTEM) were CCR7+ PD-1- TIGIT-. From duplicate vials of around 140,000 sorted CD8+ T cells per subset, RNA was isolated. Notes on this clonotype: Its antigen is unknown.

The TCR beta sequencing libraries came from UMI-labeled 5' RACE. TCRdb re-called the 5' RACE reads; one entry per CDR3 protein, DNA not given. This sample contains approximately 10,000 distinct CDR3 sequences. The germline CDR1 and CDR2 sequences are SGHNT and YENEEA. The CDR3 spans 15 residues. This chain links TRBV11-3 with TRBJ2-2; TCRdb names TRBD1, which stays unverified in the absence of DNA. Sequencing input: CD8+ stem-like memory T cells (TSCM and TCM) sorted from PBMCs. Subset here: stem-like memory CD8 T cells (TSTEM), CCR7+ PD-1- TIGIT-. This sequence was found in a human donor in good health. The chain's CDR3 is CASSPARGDTGELFF. The full variable domain, its missing parts supplied by reference TRBV11-3 and TRBJ2-2, is EAGVVQSPRYKIIEKKQPVAFWCNPISGHNTLYWYLQNLGQGPELLIRYENEEAVDDSQLPKDRFSAERLKGVDSTLKIQPAELGDSAVYLCASSPARGDTGELFFGEGSRLTVL.